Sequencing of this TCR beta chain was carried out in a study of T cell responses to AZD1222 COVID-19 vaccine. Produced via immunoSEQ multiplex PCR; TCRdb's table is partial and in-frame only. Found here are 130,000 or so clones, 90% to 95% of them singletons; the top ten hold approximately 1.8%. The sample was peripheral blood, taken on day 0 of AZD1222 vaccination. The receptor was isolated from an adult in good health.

The CDR3 is CATSRDTARWAMNTEAFF. The CDR3 bases are TGTGCCACCAGCAGAGATACTGCCAGGTGGGCAATGAACACTGAAGCTTTCTTT. The J gene is TRBJ1-1, the V gene TRBV15, with D uncertain. V was clipped by 0 bases and J by 0 bases, with 17 bases between them. The germline CDR1 and CDR2 sequences are LNHNV and YYDKDF (reference sequence). CDR3 length: 18 residues.